This TCR beta chain was identified during a study of T cell responses to AZD1222 COVID-19 vaccine. This CDR3 comprises 12 residues. Germline values: CDR1 KGHDR, CDR2 SFDVKD. Trimming cost V 3 bases and J 3 bases, with 4 bases left between them. Sequencing was performed with immunoSEQ multiplex PCR; in TCRdb, only in-frame clones are kept and a portion is missing. The sample holds roughly 130,000 clones, roughly 88% seen once. The receptor was derived from an adult in good health. J is TRBJ1-1 and V is TRBV24-1; D not resolved. Here the sequenced sample was peripheral blood, taken on day 0 of AZD1222 vaccination. The CDR3, as DNA: TGTGCCACCAGTGATCCCGACACTGAAGCTTTCTTT. It yields the protein CATSDPDTEAFF.